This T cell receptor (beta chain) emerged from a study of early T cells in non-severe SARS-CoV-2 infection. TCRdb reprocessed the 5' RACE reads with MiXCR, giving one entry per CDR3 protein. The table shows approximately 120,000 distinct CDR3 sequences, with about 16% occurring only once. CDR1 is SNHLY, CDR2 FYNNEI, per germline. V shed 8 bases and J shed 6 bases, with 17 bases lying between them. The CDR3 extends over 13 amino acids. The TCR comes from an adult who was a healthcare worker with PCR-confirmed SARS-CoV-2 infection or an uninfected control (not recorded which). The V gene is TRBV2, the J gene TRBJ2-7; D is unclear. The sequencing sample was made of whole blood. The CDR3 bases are TGTGCCAGCTTCGACCCCCCAGGCCTCGAGCAGTACTTC. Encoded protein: CASFDPPGLEQYF.